This TCR beta chain was captured in a study of T cells in Graves' hyperthyroidism and ophthalmopathy. Authors of the study amplified TCR beta CDR3 regions from RNA transcripts. Carried out on the TCR CDR3, a first-round RT-PCR used the HTBI primer set. Each CDR3 protein gets one entry after TCRdb re-called the multiplex PCR reads with MiXCR. This sample has approximately 400,000 distinct CDR3 sequences, with approximately 14% found just once. This clonotype occurred many times. Germline values: CDR1 KGHSH, CDR2 LQKENI. This CDR3 region has 17 residues. Trimming pared 0 bases from V and 2 bases from J, leaving 16 bases between.

The chain links TRBV18 to TRBJ2-5, with a possible D match to TRBD2 (5 bases). Material for sequencing was blood. This clonotype was obtained from a woman under 30 with Graves' hyperthyroidism. The CDR3 DNA reads as TGTGCCAGCTCACCACCGCCACGGGGTTTGGGGCAAGAGACCCAGTACTTC. Residues: CASSPPPRGLGQETQYF.